The 24 T cell receptor beta chains listed next were all sequenced from one sample in a study of blood T cell repertoires in COVID-19. The repertoire was sequenced with immunoSEQ multiplex PCR; TCRdb's copy has only in-frame clones and lacks some. The sample has around 230,000 clones, less than 90% seen once; the top ten hold 0.72%. Sequencing input: peripheral blood. The receptors were gathered from a man aged 35 to 55 with acute or convalescent COVID-19.

This chain uses TRBV7-6 with TRBJ1-3; D might be TRBD1 (6 bases). CDR3 length equals 15 residues. V gave up 8 bases and J gave up 4 bases, with 18 bases separating them. The V gene's germline CDR1 is SGHVS and CDR2 FNYEAQ. CDR3 residues: CASASSAGAGNTIYF. The CDR3 DNA follows: TGTGCCAGCGCCTCCTCAGCGGGGGCGGGAAACACCATATATTTT.

The chain combines TRBV27 with TRBJ1-2, with a weak D call TRBD1 (5 bases). V was pared by 1 base and J by 7 bases, with 16 bases between. From germline, CDR1 is MNHEY and CDR2 SMNVEV (reference sequence). The CDR3 sequence is 15 residues long. The CDR3: CASSLWGESLGGYTF. CDR3 coding DNA: TGTGCCAGCAGTTTATGGGGGGAGAGCCTGGGTGGCTACACCTTC.

For the CDR3, the DNA is TGTGCCAGCAGTGAACTGACGGGGTTGGGGTACGAGCAGTACTTC. This encodes CASSELTGLGYEQYF. V gene TRBV2 combines with J gene TRBJ2-7, with D perhaps matching TRBD2 (5 bases). The CDR3 runs to 15 residues. Germline-derived CDR1 and CDR2 are SNHLY and FYNNEI. V was clipped by 2 bases and J by 4 bases, with 15 bases between them. The full variable domain, with the rest looked up from reference TRBV2 and TRBJ2-7, is EPEVTQTPSHQVTQMGQEVILRCVPISNHLYFYWYRQILGQKVEFLVSFYNNEISEKSEIFDDQFSVERPDGSNFTLKIRSTKLEDSAMYFCASSELTGLGYEQYFGPGTRLTVT.

The chain employs TRBV28 and TRBJ2-7, with D possibly being TRBD1 (5 bases). The V end lost 5 bases, the J end lost 7 bases, and 15 bases lay between the germline ends. Germline lookup yields CDR1 MDHEN and CDR2 SYDVKM. CDR3 length: 13 amino acids. The CDR3, as DNA: TGTGCCAGCAGTCAGGTACAGGTTTTGGAGCAGTACTTC. This encodes CASSQVQVLEQYF.

This chain links TRBV11-2 with TRBJ2-1; the match to TRBD2 covers 11 bases. V was clipped by 1 base and J by 7 bases; unmatched bases: 3. The CDR3 totals 15 residues. Germline CDR1 is SGHAT and CDR2 is FQNNGV. The CDR3 DNA reads TGTGCCAGCAGCTTAGGACTAGCGGGGTGGAATGAGCAGTTCTTC. Its protein product is CASSLGLAGWNEQFF.

The chain employs TRBV2 and TRBJ1-2; perhaps TRBD1 as D (6 bases). Germline V CDR1 and CDR2: SNHLY, FYNNEI. The CDR3 has 14 amino acids. V lost 6 bases and J 4 bases, leaving 15 bases between the germline ends. The DNA for the CDR3 is TGTGCCAGCAGGGCCTGGGACACCTCCTATGGCTACACCTTC. Its protein product is CASRAWDTSYGYTF.

The chain couples TRBV18 to TRBJ1-2; 8 nucleotides line up with TRBD1. The length of the CDR3 is 13 residues. The germline CDR1 and CDR2 sequences are KGHSH and LQKENI. The J segment lost 7 bases and the V segment lost 3 bases, leaving 4 bases of the junction unmatched. The CDR3 loop reads CASSPTGAGGYTF. The CDR3 coding sequence is TGTGCCAGCTCACCGACAGGGGCCGGTGGCTACACCTTC.

This clone came up a few times. The gene calls are TRBV11-3 and TRBJ1-1; D may be TRBD1 (5 bases). V lost 2 bases, J lost 1 base, and 5 bases lay in between. This CDR3 comprises 13 residues. The germline V gene has CDR1 SGHNT and CDR2 YENEEA. The CDR3 sequence: CASSLQGNTEAFF. The CDR3, as DNA: TGTGCCAGCAGCTTACAGGGGAACACTGAAGCTTTCTTT.

The chain is built from TRBV3-1 (or the pseudogene TRBV3-2) and TRBJ2-7; no clear D. With 0 bases removed from V and 3 bases from J, the gap between germline ends came to 6 bases. The germline CDR1 and CDR2 sequences are LGHDT and YNNKEL (reference sequence). The CDR3 has 13 amino acids. CDR3: CASSQEGVYEQYF. The DNA for the CDR3 is TGTGCCAGCAGCCAAGAAGGAGTCTACGAGCAGTACTTC.

CDR3 nucleotides: TGCGCCAGCAGCCCTAATGGACAGGGGGGGGGTGAGCAGTTCTTC. Residues: CASSPNGQGGGEQFF. This chain uses TRBV4-1 with TRBJ2-1, with TRBD1 matching 10 bases. The CDR3 totals 15 residues. With 4 bases clipped from V and 9 bases from J, the junction kept 9 bases outside the gene matches. Per germline, CDR1 MGHRA and CDR2 YSYEKL.

The chain combines TRBV27 with TRBJ2-1, with a possible D match to TRBD2 (6 bases). The CDR3 loop spans 15 amino acids. Trimming stripped 3 bases from V and 4 bases from J, with 13 bases between. Looked up from germline, CDR1 is MNHEY and CDR2 is SMNVEV (reference sequence). In DNA, the CDR3 is TGTGCCAGCAGTTTCGGGGCGGGGTCTTACAATGAGCAGTTCTTC. It yields the protein CASSFGAGSYNEQFF.

The chain couples TRBV7-8 to TRBJ2-2, with 7 nucleotides matching TRBD1. V lost 2 bases and J lost 1; bases outside the gene matches: 4. CDR1 is SGHVS and CDR2 is FQNEAQ in the germline V gene. The CDR3 sequence is 16 residues long. The CDR3 region is CASSLSNRGNTGELFF. In nucleotides, the CDR3 is TGTGCCAGCAGCTTATCTAACAGGGGGAACACCGGGGAGCTGTTTTTT.

The chain has TRBV11-3 and TRBJ1-2, with 10 nucleotides matching TRBD1. Germline loops: CDR1 SGHNT, CDR2 YENEEA. The CDR3 extends over 13 amino acids. V lost 5 bases to trimming and J lost 3 bases; unmatched junction nucleotides: 0. For the CDR3, the DNA is TGTGCCAGCAGCGGGACAGGGGACTATGGCTACACCTTC. It yields the protein CASSGTGDYGYTF.

The rearrangement links TRBV4-3 to TRBJ1-5, with 9 positions matching TRBD1. In germline, CDR1 is LGHNA, CDR2 YSLEER. The CDR3 length is 17 residues. Trimming cost V 2 bases and J 2 bases; bases outside gene matches: 7. The chain's CDR3 is CASSQLVGQGGNQPQHF. The DNA of the CDR3 is TGCGCCAGCAGCCAACTGGTGGGACAGGGAGGCAATCAGCCCCAGCATTTT.

The V gene is TRBV10-3, the J gene TRBJ1-1, with D perhaps TRBD1 (6 bases). Germline CDR1 is ENHRY and CDR2 is SYGVKD. This CDR3 spans 16 amino acids. Trimming removed 2 bases at V and 0 bases at J, with 13 bases between. In DNA, the CDR3 is TGTGCCATCAGTGAGCCTGAGGACAGATTGAACACTGAAGCTTTCTTT. Translation: CAISEPEDRLNTEAFF.

The chain carries TRBV19 and TRBJ2-2; D perhaps matches TRBD1 (5 bases). V was pared by 3 bases and J by 4 bases, with 12 bases between. The CDR3 runs to 15 residues. Germline V lookup: CDR1 LNHDA, CDR2 SQIVND (reference sequence). As DNA, the CDR3 is TGTGCCAGTAGTATCTTTGGACACTTCACCGGGGAGCTGTTTTTT. Translated: CASSIFGHFTGELFF.

The sample holds one count of this clone. The V gene is TRBV28, the J gene TRBJ2-3; TRBD1 aligns across 10 bases. Germline CDR1 MDHEN, CDR2 SYDVKM. This CDR3 is built from 13 residues. Losses at the gene ends were 8 bases for V and 6 bases for J; bases not matched to a gene: 5. The CDR3 region has the DNA TGTGCCAGCGCGACAGGGGGCCGGGATACGCAGTATTTT. Amino acids: CASATGGRDTQYF.

The rearrangement joins TRBV27 to TRBJ2-4; tentatively, D is TRBD1 (6 bases). Germline CDR1 is MNHEY and CDR2 is SMNVEV (reference sequence). The CDR3 runs to 16 residues. V was shortened by 2 bases and J by 0 bases, with 11 bases between the two germline ends. This chain's CDR3 is CASSLGQLLAKNIQYF. The CDR3 DNA reads as TGTGCCAGCAGTTTAGGACAGTTGTTAGCCAAAAACATTCAGTACTTC.

This clone was observed many times. The chain joins TRBV7-9 to TRBJ2-6; D is uncertain. The CDR3 runs to 14 residues. Germline-derived CDR1 and CDR2 are SEHNR and FQNEAQ (reference sequence). Trimming cost V 4 bases and J 0 bases, with 4 bases left between them. The CDR3 DNA reads TGTGCCAGCAGCTCTAGCTCTGGGGCCAACGTCCTGACTTTC. This translates into CASSSSSGANVLTF.

The J gene is TRBJ1-2, the V gene TRBV7-6; 8 bases align to TRBD1. The CDR3 contains 17 residues. The trim removed 6 bases at V and 5 bases at J, leaving 17 bases unmatched. Germline V lookup: CDR1 SGHVS, CDR2 FNYEAQ. The chain's CDR3 is CASSLSVRTGNSYGYTF. The CDR3 nucleotides are TGTGCCAGCAGTTTATCGGTTAGGACAGGGAATTCTTATGGCTACACCTTC. The variable domain in full, with the rest retrieved from reference TRBV7-6 and TRBJ1-2, is GAGVSQSPRYKVTKRGQDVALRCDPISGHVSLYWYRQALGQGPEFLTYFNYEAQQDKSGLPNDRFSAERPEGSISTLTIQRTEQRDSAMYRCASSLSVRTGNSYGYTFGSGTRLTVV.

The rearrangement joins TRBV7-6 to TRBJ2-2; a possible D gene is TRBD1 (6 bases). Trimming shortened V by 5 bases and J by 6 bases, and 19 bases separated the two germline ends. This CDR3 spans 16 amino acids. Per germline, CDR1 SGHVS and CDR2 FNYEAQ. The CDR3 protein is CASSPRLGRGPGELFF. The CDR3 nucleotides read TGTGCCAGCAGCCCCCGGCTAGGCAGGGGCCCCGGGGAGCTGTTTTTT.

About this clone itself: A read error may account for a junction end that differs from germline. V gene TRBV4-2 combines with J gene TRBJ2-3, with 11 bases fitting TRBD2. The CDR3 length is 17 residues. Germline V gene sequence: CDR1 LGHNA, CDR2 YNFKEQ. The DNA for the CDR3 is TGTGCCAGCAGCCAAGGGCTAGCGGGGGGTGCGGAAGAAACGCGGTATTTT. Protein product: CASSQGLAGGAEETRYF.

The gene calls are TRBV19 and TRBJ1-5; 7 nucleotides agree with TRBD1. CDR3 size: 14 residues. Germline V gives CDR1 LNHDA, CDR2 SQIVND (reference sequence). V shed 7 bases, J shed 4 bases, and the junction held 7 bases outside the gene matches. The CDR3 spells CASNRQGLNQPQHF. Written as DNA, the CDR3 is TGTGCCAGTAACAGACAGGGCCTGAATCAGCCCCAGCATTTT.

As for this clone: The same CDR3 also results from other DNA sequences found in this sample. The chain joins TRBV7-9 to TRBJ1-5; D gene ambiguous. The CDR3 spans 12 residues. Germline V lookup: CDR1 SEHNR, CDR2 FQNEAQ (reference sequence). Trimming took off 6 bases at V and 2 bases at J, with 5 bases between the two ends. The DNA for the CDR3 is TGTGCCAGCAGTCCCGGCAATCAGCCCCAGCATTTT. It is translated as CASSPGNQPQHF. Combining the CDR3 with reference TRBV7-9 and TRBJ1-5 gives the whole variable domain DTGVSQNPRHKITKRGQNVTFRCDPISEHNRLYWYRQTLGQGPEFLTYFQNEAQLEKSRLLSDRFSAERPKGSFSTLEIQRTEQGDSAMYLCASSPGNQPQHFGDGTRLSIL.